Given below is one T cell receptor (beta chain) in context. This clonotype was seen at least ten times. Its antigen is currently not known. The record has no base qualities; no much larger clone is one base away. The sample was run on an Illumina NovaSeq 6000. TCRalpha and TCRbeta cDNA libraries were built by 5'RACE with constant-segment primers, adding sample barcodes and unique molecular identifiers. RNA was extracted from every sample with Trizol reagent. Library amplification was performed in two PCR steps, and a second sample barcode and Illumina TruSeq adapters were introduced in the second step. Sequencing of libraries was performed on an Illumina NovaSeq with 2 x 150 bp paired-end reads. The paper's data handling went like this. The reads were demultiplexed and collapsed into UMI-guided consensus sequences using migec v1.2.7. With mixcr v2.1.11, UMI consensuses were aligned to TRA and TRB V and J templates and assembled into clonotypes. Clonotypes were classified as expanded or contracted when called significant by both edgeR and NoisET, with noise models trained on biological replicates. For edgeR calls, the thresholds were a false discovery rate-adjusted p below 0.01 and a log2 fold-change of 1. As an exploratory analysis of dynamics, PCA with hierarchical clustering was applied to max-normalized trajectories of the 1000 most abundant clonotypes. The CD4 or CD8 phenotype of responding clones was assigned using the separately sequenced CD4+ and CD8+ repertoires. TCRdb reprocessed the public reads (quality trimming at Q25 with fastp, clone calling with MiXCR) and kept in-frame beta chains. A single entry per CDR3 protein holds the most common genes and DNA from its merged rows. The V and J calls, along with clone size, are taken from TCRdb and not from the paper's own processing. Recorded for this sample are approximately 580,000 distinct CDR3 sequences; just over 20% of them occurred a single time. The ten largest account for around 12% of the sample.

Ficoll-Paque density gradient centrifugation was used to isolate PBMCs. The data stem from a study of T-cell memory formation after mild COVID-19 (TCRdb year 2021). Describing the broader study: Most TCR sequence clusters were specific to one of the two donors. T-cell clones expanding and contracting after mild COVID-19 in a couple of donors were tracked by longitudinal TCRalpha and TCRbeta repertoire sequencing. The cohort was made up of two young adult volunteers, one female and one male, who were previously healthy. Summary of the overall study and its limitations: Some responding clones were detected in pre-infection memory, suggesting pre-existing cross-reactive memory T cells joined the SARS-CoV-2 response. Contracting CD4+ clones were found mainly in CM and EM memory subsets, while CD8+ clones were enriched in EMRA. Only a couple of mild cases were covered by the study, and larger cohorts that include severe cases with pre-infection samples were considered necessary. Clones contracting from day 15 to 85 had balanced CD4/CD8 phenotypes, while a second wave expanding from day 15 to 37 was biased towards CD4+. SARS-CoV-2 specificity of the second-wave clones peaking on day 37 was not confirmed.

Taken from the germline V gene, the CDR1 and CDR2 loops are SGDLS and YYNGEE. The CDR3 contains 15 residues, cysteine and phenylalanine counted. Of all the DNA, just the CDR3 is kept, 45 bases in frame from base 1. The junction shows trimming of 3 bases on V and 1 base on J, plus 12 bases between the germline ends. This clonotype was sampled from an adult woman who had mild COVID-19 (a few samples of this study predate the infection). The sample titles of this study are shuffled in the database, so cell type and time point are left out; the donor was told from shared clones. This receptor chain uses TRBV9 and TRBJ2-3; TRBD1 is a weak D gene call, 5 bases matching. The sample taken for sequencing was PBMCs or a T cell subset sorted from them (not recorded which). The DNA sequence reads TGTGCCAGCAGCGGCAGGACACAGCGCACAGATACGCAGTATTTT. The resulting protein is CASSGRTQRTDTQYF.